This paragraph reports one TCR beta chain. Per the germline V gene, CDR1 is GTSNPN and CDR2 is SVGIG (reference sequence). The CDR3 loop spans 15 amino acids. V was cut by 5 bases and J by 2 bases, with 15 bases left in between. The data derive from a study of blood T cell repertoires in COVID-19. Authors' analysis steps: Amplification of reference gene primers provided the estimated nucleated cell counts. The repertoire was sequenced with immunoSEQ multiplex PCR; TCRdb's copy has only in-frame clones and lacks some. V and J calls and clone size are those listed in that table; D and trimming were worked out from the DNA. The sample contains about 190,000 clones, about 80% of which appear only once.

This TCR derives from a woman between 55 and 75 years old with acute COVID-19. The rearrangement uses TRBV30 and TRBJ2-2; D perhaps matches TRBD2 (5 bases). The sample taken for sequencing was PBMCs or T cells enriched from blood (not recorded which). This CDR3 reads CAWGLRDLNTGELFF. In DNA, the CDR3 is TGTGCCTGGGGGCTCCGGGATCTAAACACCGGGGAGCTGTTTTTT.